This TCR beta chain was sequenced in a study of T cells in Graves' hyperthyroidism and ophthalmopathy. As for the study in general: Peripheral blood draws took place at initial diagnosis, ahead of any treatment. General study findings and limits: Most expanded thyroid clonotypes above 0.001 recurred in blood. A median about 6.2 months before onset, the model predicted ophthalmopathy.

Trimming cost V 5 bases and J 1 base, with 14 bases left between them. The germline CDR1 and CDR2 sequences are MNHEY and SMNVEV (reference sequence). The CDR3 is 15 amino acids. Used for diagnoses were clinical symptoms, serum thyroxine and TRAb, thyroid ultrasound and orbital computed tomography. This clonotype was seen many times. What it binds is unknown. Amplification of TCR beta CDR3 regions used RNA as the template. With the HTBI primer set, the TCR CDR3 went through a first round of RT-PCR. MiXCR, applied by TCRdb to the multiplex PCR reads, yields one record per CDR3 protein. This table has 600,000 or so distinct CDR3 sequences, 13% to 15% appearing once.

Material for sequencing was blood. The chain carries TRBV27 and TRBJ2-5; D may match TRBD1 or TRBD2 (5 bases each). The receptor was isolated from a woman between 18 and 29 years old with Graves' ophthalmopathy. The CDR3 spells CASSQSGTAQETQYF. Written as DNA, the CDR3 is TGTGCCAGCAGTCAAAGTGGGACGGCCCAAGAGACCCAGTACTTC.